Each of the 26 T cell receptor beta chains below was sequenced from the same sample in a study of T cell responses to AZD1222 COVID-19 vaccine. Sequencing was performed with immunoSEQ multiplex PCR; in TCRdb, only in-frame clones are kept and a portion is missing. The sample holds roughly 100,000 clones, around 80% seen once. Sequenced material: peripheral blood, taken on day 0 of AZD1222 vaccination. These receptors were collected from an adult in good health.

The chain recombines TRBV15 with TRBJ1-6; D gene ambiguous. The germline CDR1 and CDR2 sequences are LNHNV and YYDKDF (reference sequence). The CDR3 has 18 amino acids. V lost 5 bases and J lost 0, with 17 bases in between. The chain's CDR3 is CATSDEAGILSYNSPLHF. CDR3 sequence (DNA): TGTGCCACCAGCGATGAAGCGGGAATCCTCTCCTATAATTCACCCCTCCACTTT.

This sequence joins TRBV19 and TRBJ2-2, with D tentatively TRBD1 (6 bases). CDR1 and CDR2 (germline): LNHDA, SQIVND (reference sequence). The CDR3 is 14 residues long. V lost 3 bases and J lost 3, with 8 bases in between. In nucleotides, the CDR3 is TGTGCCAGTAGTATCAAGGGGGACACCGGGGAGCTGTTTTTT. Translation: CASSIKGDTGELFF.

The CDR3 region is CASSLWGGAGELFF. DNA for the CDR3: TGTGCCAGCAGTTTATGGGGGGGTGCCGGGGAGCTGTTTTTT. This chain uses TRBV27 with TRBJ2-2; 7 bases agree with TRBD2. The CDR3 runs 14 residues. The germline V gene has CDR1 MNHEY and CDR2 SMNVEV (reference sequence). With 1 base clipped from V and 6 bases from J, the junction kept 2 bases outside the gene matches.

The CDR3 region has the DNA TGTGCCAGCAGTTACCGAGAAGGACGTCAGTACTTC. It yields the protein CASSYREGRQYF. The chain uses TRBV6-2 or TRBV6-3 and TRBJ2-7; D call uncertain. Trimming cost V 2 bases and J 10 bases, with 12 bases left between them. In germline, CDR1 is MNHEY, CDR2 SVGEGT. This CDR3 region has 12 residues.

The chain combines TRBV6-2 or TRBV6-3 with TRBJ2-7; D might be TRBD2 (6 bases). Trimming shortened V by 5 bases and J by 6 bases, and 20 bases separated the two germline ends. Germline loops: CDR1 MNHEY, CDR2 SVGEGT. The CDR3 consists of 15 residues. The CDR3 sequence is CASSTPLEGMSEQYF. The CDR3 DNA reads as TGTGCCAGCAGTACGCCACTGGAGGGGATGAGCGAGCAGTACTTC.

The rearrangement uses TRBV5-1 and TRBJ2-1; either TRBD1 or TRBD2 may supply D (6 bases each). Germline V gene data show CDR1 as SGHRS and CDR2 as YFSETQ. The V gene lost 4 bases and the J gene lost 0 bases, with 17 bases spanning the gap. This CDR3 is built from 17 residues. Here the CDR3 DNA reads TGCGCCAGCAGCCCGCTAGGGGGGCCCAGCTCCTACAATGAGCAGTTCTTC. Protein product: CASSPLGGPSSYNEQFF.

The chain uses TRBV27 and TRBJ2-5; TRBD1 agrees at 9 bases. Germline CDR1 and CDR2: MNHEY and SMNVEV (reference sequence). The CDR3 contains 15 residues. V was pared by 1 base and J by 4 bases, with 4 bases of the junction left unmatched. The CDR3 protein is CASSLLDRGRETQYF. In DNA, the CDR3 is TGTGCCAGCAGTTTATTGGACAGGGGTCGAGAGACCCAGTACTTC.

The chain carries TRBV6-5 and TRBJ1-6; weak D call: TRBD1 (6 bases). The V end was cut by 5 bases, the J end by 11 bases, with 13 bases between. In germline, CDR1 is MNHEY, CDR2 SVGAGI. The CDR3 is made up of 13 amino acids. The CDR3 coding sequence is TGTGCCAGCAGTAATACAGGGAATCCACCCCTCCACTTT. Translation: CASSNTGNPPLHF.

This clone has just a few counts. This rearrangement joins TRBV29-1 to TRBJ1-2; D not certain. The ends were cut back, 6 bases at V and 0 bases at J, with 11 bases in the middle. Germline lookup yields CDR1 SQVTM and CDR2 ANQGSEA. This CDR3 comprises 13 residues. This chain's CDR3 is CSVYDTTNYGYTF. DNA of the CDR3: TGCAGCGTCTATGACACCACTAACTATGGCTACACCTTC.

This chain uses TRBV7-9 with TRBJ1-2; 8 nucleotides agree with TRBD1. Unmatched junction bases numbered 7, after V lost 6 bases and J lost 4 bases. Germline values: CDR1 SEHNR, CDR2 FQNEAQ (reference sequence). The CDR3 spans 14 residues. Here the CDR3 reads CASSRTGGVYGYTF. CDR3 DNA sequence: TGTGCCAGCAGTCGAACAGGGGGAGTCTATGGCTACACCTTC.

V gene TRBV6-6 combines with J gene TRBJ2-6, with a possible D match to TRBD1 (8 bases). With 5 bases removed from V and 2 bases from J, the gap between germline ends came to 16 bases. There are 17 residues in the CDR3. Germline V lookup: CDR1 MNHNY, CDR2 SVGAGI (reference sequence). DNA for the CDR3: TGTGCCAGCAGTCCTGGACAGGGACTACCTGGGGCCAACGTCCTGACTTTC. It encodes CASSPGQGLPGANVLTF.

The chain uses TRBV18 and TRBJ1-1; 9 bases agree with TRBD1. The J segment lost 4 bases and the V segment lost 4 bases, leaving 7 bases of the junction unmatched. This CDR3 region has 15 residues. The V gene's germline CDR1 is KGHSH and CDR2 LQKENI. The CDR3 coding sequence is TGTGCCAGCTCACTAACGACAGGGGGAAGCACTGAAGCTTTCTTT. This codes for CASSLTTGGSTEAFF. Complete variable domain (other parts from reference TRBV18 and TRBJ1-1): NAGVMQNPRHLVRRRGQEARLRCSPMKGHSHVYWYRQLPEEGLKFMVYLQKENIIDESGMPKERFSAEFPKEGPSILRIQQVVRGDSAAYFCASSLTTGGSTEAFFGQGTRLTVV.

This clone was counted only a few times. The gene calls are TRBV20-1 and TRBJ1-6; no firm D call. V lost 3 bases to trimming and J lost 7 bases, with 13 bases between them. This CDR3 comprises 14 residues. Per the germline V gene, CDR1 is DFQATT and CDR2 is SNEGSKA (reference sequence). CDR3 coding DNA: TGCAGTGCTAGTAAGCCCGAGCTCAATTCACCCCTCCACTTT. Protein sequence: CSASKPELNSPLHF.

The chain has TRBV18 and TRBJ2-3; D is perhaps TRBD1 (5 bases). CDR3 length equals 16 residues. Germline V lookup: CDR1 KGHSH, CDR2 LQKENI. V was clipped by 4 bases and J by 2 bases, with 16 bases between them. The CDR3 spells CASSRIPQDVTDTQYF. The CDR3 DNA sequence: TGTGCCAGCTCACGCATCCCACAGGACGTCACAGATACGCAGTATTTT.

The chain couples TRBV30 to TRBJ1-2, with 7 bases identical to TRBD1. The V gene end was trimmed by 3 bases and the J gene end by 8 bases; junction bases not matched to a gene: 9. The CDR3 has 13 residues. Per the germline V gene, CDR1 is GTSNPN and CDR2 is SVGIG (reference sequence). The CDR3 nucleotides read TGTGCCTGGAGCGTAAGACAGGGTCGGGGCTACACCTTC. As protein: CAWSVRQGRGYTF.

The chain uses TRBV4-1 and TRBJ1-3, with 8 positions matching TRBD1. This CDR3 is 18 amino acids long. The V gene end was trimmed by 0 bases and the J gene end by 0 bases; junction bases not matched to a gene: 7. Germline CDR1 is MGHRA and CDR2 is YSYEKL. CDR3 sequence: CASSQDHLTGGSGNTIYF. The CDR3, as DNA: TGCGCCAGCAGCCAAGATCATCTTACAGGGGGCTCTGGAAACACCATATATTTT.

This clone was counted ten times or more. CDR3 protein: CASSQDRGGFQETQYF. CDR3 coding DNA: TGCGCCAGCAGCCAAGATAGGGGGGGCTTCCAAGAGACCCAGTACTTC. The chain carries TRBV4-1 and TRBJ2-5; D may be TRBD2 (7 bases). This CDR3 has 16 amino acids. Germline V gene lookup returns CDR1 MGHRA and CDR2 YSYEKL. V was clipped by 0 bases and J by 1 base, with 12 bases between them.

The genes are TRBV19 and TRBJ2-7; D is possibly TRBD1 (7 bases). The V gene's germline CDR1 is LNHDA and CDR2 SQIVND (reference sequence). The CDR3 consists of 13 residues. V lost 8 bases and J lost 3, with 14 bases in between. For the CDR3, the DNA is TGTGCCAGTCGTCAGGGGGGTCGCTACGAGCAGTACTTC. Translation: CASRQGGRYEQYF.

The chain joins TRBV9 to TRBJ1-6, with 9 positions matching TRBD1. Germline V gives CDR1 SGDLS, CDR2 YYNGEE. V shed 3 bases, J shed 9 bases, and the junction held 7 bases outside the gene matches. The CDR3 sequence is 15 residues long. CDR3 sequence (DNA): TGTGCCAGCAGCGAACAGGGGGCCGGGGGTTCACCCCTCCACTTT. Protein sequence: CASSEQGAGGSPLHF.

This clone has just one count. V usage is TRBV18 and J usage is TRBJ2-7, with D hard to call. The CDR3 loop spans 12 amino acids. Germline-derived CDR1 and CDR2 are KGHSH and LQKENI. V dropped 4 bases and J dropped 6 bases, with 10 bases sitting between them. As DNA, the CDR3 is TGTGCCAGCTCACAAGCCGACCTCGAGCAGTACTTC. The encoded protein is CASSQADLEQYF. Using reference TRBV18 and TRBJ2-7 for the parts outside the CDR3, the full variable domain is NAGVMQNPRHLVRRRGQEARLRCSPMKGHSHVYWYRQLPEEGLKFMVYLQKENIIDESGMPKERFSAEFPKEGPSILRIQQVVRGDSAAYFCASSQADLEQYFGPGTRLTVT.

The chain joins TRBV18 to TRBJ2-1; possible D gene TRBD2, 7 bases. The CDR3 consists of 15 residues. The germline V and J ends were trimmed by 3 bases and 7 bases, with 16 bases remaining between them. Germline CDR1 and CDR2: KGHSH and LQKENI. CDR3 coding DNA: TGTGCCAGCTCACCCCGACGGGGGGCCGTAAATGAGCAGTTCTTC. It yields the protein CASSPRRGAVNEQFF.

The DNA for the CDR3 is TGTGCCAGCAGCTTAACAGGCGGGAGTTCCTACAATGAGCAGTTCTTC. Its translation: CASSLTGGSSYNEQFF. The chain is built from TRBV7-3 and TRBJ2-1; 7 bases match TRBD2. V lost 0 bases, J lost 1 base, and 3 bases stayed unmatched. Germline lookup yields CDR1 SGHTA and CDR2 FQGTGA. The CDR3 has 16 amino acids.

V usage is TRBV6-5 and J usage is TRBJ1-2; tentative D call: TRBD1 (5 bases). In germline, CDR1 is MNHEY, CDR2 SVGAGI. Between the trimmed V and J ends, which lost 2 bases and 1 base, there was a span of 8 bases. The CDR3 is 14 residues long. The CDR3 DNA reads TGTGCCAGCAGTTACGGGACTTATAACTATGGCTACACCTTC. The encoded protein is CASSYGTYNYGYTF.

The chain combines TRBV19 with TRBJ1-5; 12 nucleotides agree with TRBD1. The V gene's germline CDR1 is LNHDA and CDR2 SQIVND (reference sequence). V gave up 5 bases and J gave up 4 bases; unmatched junction bases: 3. The length of the CDR3 is 15 residues. The CDR3 DNA is TGTGCCAGTAGTGGGGACAGGGGGCTGAATCAGCCCCAGCATTTT. It is translated as CASSGDRGLNQPQHF.

The chain has TRBV11-2 and TRBJ2-5; D is possibly TRBD1 or TRBD2 (6 bases each). CDR1 is SGHAT, CDR2 FQNNGV, per germline. With 3 bases removed from V and 5 bases from J, the gap between germline ends came to 16 bases. The CDR3 covers 15 residues. The CDR3 DNA sequence: TGTGCCAGCAGCTTGGTCCTGGGGGGCAAGGAGACCCAGTACTTC. This translates into CASSLVLGGKETQYF.

J is TRBJ1-1 and V is TRBV19, with TRBD1 matching 7 bases. V shed 8 bases, J shed 5 bases, and the junction held 8 bases outside the gene matches. CDR1 and CDR2 from the germline V gene are LNHDA and SQIVND (reference sequence). The CDR3 contains 13 residues. CDR3 DNA: TGTGCCAGTGAGACAGGGTTTGGAACTGAAGCTTTCTTT. Translated: CASETGFGTEAFF.